This TCR beta chain was captured by sequencing in a study of siplizumab effects on memory and regulatory T cells (dated by TCRdb to between 2019 and 2020). About the investigation overall: The effect of the anti-CD2 antibody siplizumab on alloreactive T-cell subsets was examined in allogeneic mixed lymphocyte reactions constructed from human PBMCs.

CDR1 is given as SGHRS and CDR2 as YFSETQ, both from the germline V gene. The CDR3 measures 17 amino acids from cysteine to phenylalanine. Of all the DNA, just the CDR3 is kept, 51 bases in frame from base 1. Unmatched junction bases come to 3, with V trimmed by 4 bases and J by 0 bases. What the research found in general, with its limitations: The cumulative frequency of alloreactive sequences that could be traced back to unstimulated CD4+ memory T cells was significantly reduced by siplizumab. Sequences below about 10^-5 frequency were poorly captured, so only a minor fraction of alloreactive clones could be mapped to unstimulated subsets. Whether proliferating Tregs from siplizumab cultures actually had suppressive function was not functionally confirmed. Compared with memory T cells, unstimulated naive T cells appeared more diverse, and naive cells seemed to make a substantial contribution to the alloresponse. About 80-96% of proliferating CD4+ or CD8+ clones could not be given a naive or memory phenotype. Among mappable alloreactive CD4+ clones, the Treg-derived fraction averaged about 75% with siplizumab versus about 27% in control reactions.

Libraries were made using the immunoSEQ multiplex PCR assay. Each sample had 90,000 to 100,000 TCR templates assayed by the deep sequencing platform. Genomic DNA extracted from sorted T cells was used for TCRbeta CDR3 sequencing. Per the original workflow: The R programming language was used for the clonal analysis of the TCRbeta CDR3 data. Alloreactive CD4+ and CD8+ clones were identified by comparing unstimulated samples to CFSE-low samples taken after the reaction. Regulatory or non-regulatory origin was assigned to alloreactive CD4+ clones by matching of sequences to sorted unstimulated Treg and non-Treg repertoires. This immuneACCESS table, as held by TCRdb, lists in-frame sequences with V and J called but not all clones. Of the missing ones, under half trace to an unresolved V gene in checked studies; the others have no known cause. Clonal size and the V and J genes are those of that table, whereas D and trimming came from the DNA. In all, the sample holds some 110,000 clones, and over 90% of those were seen once. The biggest ten clones account for approximately 0.67% of the sample.

With regard to this clone: This receptor's antigen is unknown. There are no base qualities to consult, and no much larger clone falls within one base.

Sorted unstimulated T cells, along with proliferating T cells recovered from mixed lymphocyte reactions, underwent TCRbeta CDR3 sequencing. Fresh whole blood from 9 to 10 HLA-typed healthy donors served as the source for isolating PBMCs. Unstimulated CD4+ regulatory T cells were FACS-sorted to map the origin of alloreactive clones. The clonotype originates from a human donor in good health. Sequencing input: Tregs sorted from blood. The chain joins TRBV5-1 to TRBJ2-6; TRBD2 matches 11 bases in the middle. The CDR3 has the sequence CASSLSGRVSGANVLTF. The DNA sequence is TGCGCCAGCAGCCTTAGCGGGAGGGTCTCTGGGGCCAACGTCCTGACTTTC.